The 9 T cell receptor beta chains below come from one sample, sequenced in a study of T cell changes during pregnancy in multiple sclerosis. The protocol was immunoSEQ multiplex PCR, while the TCRdb copy is restricted to in-frame clones and leaves out a portion. The sample records approximately 65,000 clones, approximately 89% being singletons. The sample consisted of peripheral blood, taken in the third trimester of pregnancy. The receptors were sampled from a female donor in good health, enrolled as a control in a pregnancy study.

This sequence joins TRBV19 and TRBJ1-2; no reliable D call. The CDR3 runs to 14 residues. The V end was cut by 3 bases, the J end by 2 bases, with 10 bases between. The germline V gene has CDR1 LNHDA and CDR2 SQIVND (reference sequence). The CDR3 reads CASSILTSNYGYTF. The CDR3 DNA is TGTGCCAGTAGTATCCTGACATCCAACTATGGCTACACCTTC.

V usage is TRBV9 and J usage is TRBJ2-4; 8 positions match TRBD1. Per the germline V gene, CDR1 is SGDLS and CDR2 is YYNGEE. This CDR3 has 16 residues. V gave up 7 bases and J gave up 0 bases; unmatched junction bases: 9. The CDR3 is CASGQGQGLAKNIQYF. DNA of the CDR3: TGTGCCAGCGGACAGGGTCAAGGGCTAGCCAAAAACATTCAGTACTTC.

The chain links TRBV9 to TRBJ2-5; D might be TRBD2 (7 bases). Trimming left V 5 bases short and J 2 bases short, with 22 bases between. Germline values: CDR1 SGDLS, CDR2 YYNGEE. The CDR3 extends over 17 amino acids. The CDR3 bases are TGTGCCAGCAGTCCAGGGAGGGTGCAAGGGGGGCAAGAGACCCAGTACTTC. It encodes CASSPGRVQGGQETQYF.

The chain employs TRBV7-2 and TRBJ2-7; the match to TRBD1 covers 9 bases. This CDR3 is built from 15 residues. J lost 1 base, V lost 3 bases, and 4 bases had no gene match. Germline V CDR1 and CDR2: SGHTA, FQGNSA. The CDR3 nucleotides read TGTGCCAGCAGCTTCCGGGACAGGGTGTCCTACGAGCAGTACTTC. This codes for CASSFRDRVSYEQYF. The full variable domain, with the rest looked up from reference TRBV7-2 and TRBJ2-7, is GAGVSQSPSNKVTEKGKDVELRCDPISGHTALYWYRQSLGQGLEFLIYFQGNSAPDKSGLPSDRFSAERTGGSVSTLTIQRTQQEDSAVYLCASSFRDRVSYEQYFGPGTRLTVT.

The chain joins TRBV25-1 to TRBJ1-2; D may be TRBD1 (6 bases). CDR1 and CDR2 (germline): MGHDK, SYGVNS. V gave up 3 bases and J gave up 5 bases, with 7 bases separating them. This CDR3 is 12 amino acids long. This CDR3 reads CASSDQGYGYTF. The CDR3 DNA reads as TGTGCCAGCAGTGATCAGGGGTATGGCTACACCTTC.

This clone has just one count. The rearrangement uses TRBV4-2 and TRBJ1-3; the D is unclear. The CDR3 extends over 13 amino acids. The germline CDR1 and CDR2 sequences are LGHNA and YNFKEQ. V lost 4 bases, J lost 2 bases, and 6 bases lay in between. For the CDR3, the DNA is TGTGCCAGCAGCCGGGCAGCTGGAAACACCATATATTTT. It translates to CASSRAAGNTIYF.

The chain is built from TRBV28 and TRBJ1-3; tentatively, D is TRBD1 (5 bases). This CDR3 is built from 12 residues. V was cut by 4 bases and J by 9 bases, with 10 bases left in between. In germline, CDR1 is MDHEN, CDR2 SYDVKM. The CDR3 region is CASSSRVTTIYF. As DNA, the CDR3 is TGTGCCAGCAGTTCCAGGGTAACCACCATATATTTT. Based on the CDR3 plus reference TRBV28 and TRBJ1-3, the full variable domain is DVKVTQSSRYLVKRTGEKVFLECVQDMDHENMFWYRQDPGLGLRLIYFSYDVKMKEKGDIPEGYSVSREKKERFSLILESASTNQTSMYLCASSSRVTTIYFGEGSWLTVV.

This clone occurred a few times. The chain recombines TRBV28 with TRBJ1-1; D not certain. The germline gives CDR1 MDHEN, CDR2 SYDVKM. This CDR3 comprises 13 residues. Trimming pared 11 bases from V and 0 bases from J, leaving 13 bases between. CDR3 in amino acids: CAGGAGMNTEAFF. The CDR3 bases are TGTGCCGGAGGAGCGGGGATGAACACTGAAGCTTTCTTT.

The V and J genes are TRBV5-6 and TRBJ1-1, with D possibly matching TRBD1 (6 bases). Germline V gives CDR1 SGHDT, CDR2 YYEEEE. The length of the CDR3 is 11 residues. V was cut by 7 bases and J by 6 bases, with 10 bases left in between. Here the CDR3 reads CASEGGAEAFF. The CDR3 region has the DNA TGTGCCAGCGAAGGGGGGGCTGAAGCTTTCTTT.